This T cell receptor (beta chain) stems from a study of T cells after posttransplantation cyclophosphamide. This related bone marrow graft donor gave peripheral blood on the day of marrow donation. Using immunoSEQ multiplex PCR, the repertoire was profiled, and TCRdb retains in-frame clones only, with some absent. There are about 30,000 clones in the sample, none observed a single time. CDR1 is MDHEN and CDR2 is SYDVKM in the germline V gene. The CDR3 runs to 13 residues. Trimming shortened V by 2 bases and J by 2 bases, and 6 bases separated the two germline ends. This clone was detected only a few times. The sample holds other DNA sequences that translate to the same CDR3.

The TCR was taken from a woman aged 60 to 75 in good health, CMV-negative, and a related stem cell transplant donor. The chain carries TRBV28 and TRBJ1-2; no firm D call. Sequencing was carried out using PBMCs. CDR3 loop: CASSLSRNYGYTF. The DNA of the CDR3 is TGTGCCAGCAGTTTAAGCCGGAACTATGGCTACACCTTC.